In this sample, the clone carrying this TCR beta chain turned up a few times. No antigen is known for it. This sample stems from a study of cytomegalovirus exposure and HLA in healthy donors. Study information: From HLA-typed donors, an early data release held some 91 million unique TCRs. Of the donors genotyped, approximately 430 in all, about 80% fell in the Caucasian-associated ancestry cluster. Findings and caveats of the study: The sole available immune exposure information was CMV serostatus.

Per the germline V gene, CDR1 is MNHEY and CDR2 is SVGAGI. The CDR3 has 14 amino acids. With V trimmed by 6 bases and J by 2 bases, 0 bases remained unmatched. With 60 Vbeta and 13 Jbeta primers, the PCR was carried out. Profiled with immunoSEQ multiplex PCR; TCRdb holds only in-frame clones, not every one. The table has around 100,000 clones, around four fifths seen once; the top ten hold 4% to 5.5%. This TCR was sampled from a male donor in good health and CMV-seropositive. V gene TRBV6-5 combines with J gene TRBJ1-3; 11 nucleotides agree with TRBD1. Sequenced sample: PBMCs. The CDR3 sequence is CASRGQGAGNTIYF. The CDR3 coding sequence is TGTGCCAGCAGGGGACAGGGGGCTGGAAACACCATATATTTT.